A single sample is the source of the 27 T cell receptor beta chains below, sequenced in a study of cytomegalovirus exposure and HLA in healthy donors (dated by TCRdb to the late 2010s). The library was made by the immunoSEQ multiplex PCR assay. For the multiplex PCR, a mixture combining 60 forward primers for TCR Vbeta segments and 13 reverse primers for TCR Jbeta segments was used. TCRdb carries this immuneACCESS record with in-frame sequences only. Its versions omit some clonotypes, under half of them owing to an unresolved V gene in the studies checked, with the rest unexplained. The sample table records some 120,000 clones. Jointly, the top ten make up less than 3% of the sample. The sample consisted of PBMCs. These receptors were taken from a man aged 25 to 40 in good health and CMV-seronegative.

This sequence joins TRBV19 and TRBJ1-2; maybe TRBD1 (6 bases). The germline V gene has CDR1 LNHDA and CDR2 SQIVND (reference sequence). V lost 11 bases, J lost 4 bases, and 23 bases lay in between. The CDR3 is 15 amino acids. This CDR3 is CALRQDGQGTYGYTF. The CDR3 DNA is TGTGCCCTCCGACAGGATGGACAAGGGACCTATGGCTACACCTTC.

This chain links TRBV5-1 with TRBJ2-5; 13 nucleotides agree with TRBD2. Trimming cost V 3 bases and J 2 bases; bases outside gene matches: 1. Looked up from germline, CDR1 is SGHRS and CDR2 is YFSETQ. The CDR3 sequence is 15 residues long. The CDR3 sequence is CASSSTSGRQETQYF. Here the CDR3 DNA reads TGCGCCAGCAGCTCGACTAGCGGGAGGCAAGAGACCCAGTACTTC.

The genes are TRBV19 and TRBJ1-5, with D unclear. V was trimmed by 4 bases and J by 0 bases, leaving 10 bases between them. This CDR3 has 15 amino acids. Germline values: CDR1 LNHDA, CDR2 SQIVND (reference sequence). CDR3: CASSTRPYSNQPQHF. Here the CDR3 DNA reads TGTGCCAGTAGTACACGTCCCTATAGCAATCAGCCCCAGCATTTT.

About this clone itself: Other DNA sequences in this sample translate to the same CDR3. The J gene is TRBJ1-1, the V gene TRBV29-1; D uncertain. Germline CDR1 reads SQVTM; CDR2 reads ANQGSEA. The CDR3 has 13 amino acids. V gave up 4 bases and J gave up 1 base, with 10 bases separating them. The CDR3 DNA reads TGCAGCGTTGCGGAACAGCCGAACACTGAAGCTTTCTTT. It yields the protein CSVAEQPNTEAFF.

V is TRBV6-1 and J is TRBJ2-3; D is unclear. The CDR3 is made up of 14 amino acids. Trimming took 0 bases from V and 4 from J, leaving 8 bases between them. Germline V gives CDR1 MNHNS, CDR2 SASEGT. The DNA for the CDR3 is TGTGCCAGCAGTGAAGCTAGTCAGGCAGATACGCAGTATTTT. This sequence encodes CASSEASQADTQYF.

The chain employs TRBV7-2 and TRBJ2-3, with 16 bases aligning to TRBD2. Germline V gives CDR1 SGHTA, CDR2 FQGNSA. V lost 1 base and J lost 4; bases outside the gene matches: 5. The CDR3 length is 18 residues. This CDR3 is CASSLVGTSGRGADTQYF. The CDR3 DNA is TGTGCCAGCAGCTTAGTCGGGACTAGCGGGAGGGGGGCAGATACGCAGTATTTT.

This chain joins TRBV29-1 and TRBJ1-2, with a possible D match to TRBD1 (6 bases). Germline V gene lookup returns CDR1 SQVTM and CDR2 ANQGSEA. This CDR3 contains 12 residues. Trimming cost V 4 bases and J 2 bases, with 8 bases left between them. Here the CDR3 DNA reads TGCAGCGTTGGGACAGCGAACTATGGCTACACCTTC. Translation gives CSVGTANYGYTF.

The chain is built from TRBV5-4 and TRBJ2-5, with 7 nucleotides matching TRBD1. There are 13 residues in the CDR3. After removal of 4 bases from V and 5 bases from J, the junction contained 5 bases not matched to a gene. From germline, CDR1 is SGHNT and CDR2 YYREEE (reference sequence). CDR3 sequence: CASSITGVETQYF. Here the CDR3 DNA reads TGTGCCAGCAGCATAACAGGGGTGGAGACCCAGTACTTC.

This chain connects TRBV12-5 to TRBJ1-2, with 7 bases matching TRBD1. The CDR3 runs to 11 residues. Germline values: CDR1 LGHNT, CDR2 FRNRAP. V lost 5 bases to trimming and J lost 8 bases; unmatched junction nucleotides: 2. The DNA of the CDR3 is TGTGCTAGTGGTCGGGACAGCGGCTACACCTTC. Translation gives CASGRDSGYTF.

The J gene is TRBJ2-5, the V gene TRBV19, with unresolved D. Germline V gene sequence: CDR1 LNHDA, CDR2 SQIVND (reference sequence). Trimming stripped 4 bases from V and 4 bases from J, with 4 bases between. CDR3 size: 11 residues. This chain's CDR3 is CASSRGETQYF. The CDR3 DNA sequence: TGTGCCAGTAGTAGAGGAGAGACCCAGTACTTC.

The rearrangement uses TRBV5-8 and TRBJ2-1; 8 bases match TRBD2. V trimming: 4 bases; J trimming: 0 bases; junction bases outside the gene matches: 3. The germline CDR1 and CDR2 sequences are SGHTS and YDEGEE. CDR3 length equals 15 residues. CDR3 loop: CASSHTSGSYNEQFF. DNA of the CDR3: TGTGCCAGCAGCCACACTAGCGGCTCCTACAATGAGCAGTTCTTC.

The rearrangement links TRBV6-1 to TRBJ1-5, with unresolved D. CDR3 length equals 12 residues. The V gene lost 3 bases and the J gene lost 7 bases, with 7 bases spanning the gap. Germline V gene sequence: CDR1 MNHNS, CDR2 SASEGT. CDR3 residues: CASSDLYQPQHF. CDR3 bases: TGTGCCAGCAGTGACCTATACCAGCCCCAGCATTTT.

The chain combines TRBV30 with TRBJ1-6; D not certain. The CDR3 sequence is 11 residues long. V gave up 5 bases and J gave up 10 bases, with 9 bases separating them. The germline gives CDR1 GTSNPN, CDR2 SVGIG (reference sequence). The CDR3 DNA reads as TGTGCCTGGGCTCGAGGATCACCCCTCCACTTT. This encodes CAWARGSPLHF.

The chain carries TRBV7-9 and TRBJ1-1, with D perhaps matching TRBD1 (6 bases). V was trimmed by 4 bases and J by 1 base, leaving 7 bases between them. The CDR3 length is 13 residues. CDR1 SEHNR and CDR2 FQNEAQ come from the germline V gene (reference sequence). Here the CDR3 DNA reads TGTGCCAGCAGCTCGGGACAGAACACTGAAGCTTTCTTT. Its protein is CASSSGQNTEAFF.

The CDR3 protein is CASRQYLGAEQYF. The CDR3 DNA reads TGTGCCAGCAGGCAGTATTTGGGAGCCGAGCAGTACTTC. This chain links TRBV7-9 with TRBJ2-7, with D maybe TRBD2 (5 bases). Looked up from germline, CDR1 is SEHNR and CDR2 is FQNEAQ (reference sequence). V was shortened by 6 bases and J by 6 bases, with 15 bases between the two germline ends. This CDR3 has 13 residues.

The chain couples TRBV6-1 to TRBJ1-3, with TRBD1 matching over 7 bases. This CDR3 is built from 12 residues. Germline CDR1 and CDR2: MNHNS and SASEGT. J lost 15 bases, V lost 5 bases, and 10 bases had no gene match. The CDR3 bases are TGTGCCAGCAGTTTGGGGTTGGGGGACAGATATTTT. Amino acid sequence: CASSLGLGDRYF.

The genes are TRBV11-3 and TRBJ2-2, with 13 bases fitting TRBD2. CDR1 and CDR2 (germline): SGHNT, YENEEA. The CDR3 has 15 amino acids. Trimming took 5 bases from V and 6 from J; bases not matched to a gene: 3. The CDR3 protein is CASSPGLAGAGELFF. The CDR3 coding sequence is TGTGCCAGCAGCCCCGGACTAGCGGGAGCCGGGGAGCTGTTTTTT.

The V gene is TRBV30, the J gene TRBJ1-5, with D uncertain. The CDR3 loop spans 13 amino acids. The V gene lost 2 bases and the J gene lost 7 bases, with 12 bases spanning the gap. Germline V gives CDR1 GTSNPN, CDR2 SVGIG (reference sequence). DNA for the CDR3: TGTGCCTGGAGTCGGGAGGTTTACCAGCCCCAGCATTTT. Translating it yields CAWSREVYQPQHF.

This chain connects TRBV19 to TRBJ2-5; perhaps TRBD1 as D (6 bases). The length of the CDR3 is 12 residues. Deletions cut 4 bases from V and 4 bases from J, with 7 bases between. The germline V gene encodes CDR1 LNHDA and CDR2 SQIVND (reference sequence). CDR3 protein: CASSNRAETQYF. As DNA, the CDR3 is TGTGCCAGTAGTAACAGGGCAGAGACCCAGTACTTC.

The chain combines TRBV30 with TRBJ1-2, with D possibly being TRBD1 (6 bases). Germline V gene data show CDR1 as GTSNPN and CDR2 as SVGIG (reference sequence). V lost 3 bases and J 0 bases, leaving 11 bases between the germline ends. The CDR3 totals 14 residues. Here the CDR3 DNA reads TGTGCCTGGAGCCCGGGACACACTAACTATGGCTACACCTTC. The encoded protein is CAWSPGHTNYGYTF.

V and J are TRBV19 and TRBJ2-2; 9 bases align to TRBD2. Germline CDR1 LNHDA, CDR2 SQIVND (reference sequence). The CDR3 length is 16 residues. The trim removed 5 bases at V and 6 bases at J, leaving 10 bases unmatched. The CDR3 nucleotides read TGTGCCAGTAGTTCCAGCCTAGCGGGGATGCCCGGGGAGCTGTTTTTT. Its protein product is CASSSSLAGMPGELFF.

The chain combines TRBV4-2 with TRBJ1-3, with a weak D call TRBD1 (5 bases). With 0 bases removed from V and 6 bases from J, the gap between germline ends came to 9 bases. Germline V gene sequence: CDR1 LGHNA, CDR2 YNFKEQ. The CDR3 runs to 14 residues. The CDR3: CASSQDTGTNTIYF. The CDR3 DNA sequence: TGTGCCAGCAGCCAAGATACAGGTACAAACACCATATATTTT.

This sequence joins TRBV18 and TRBJ2-7; 10 bases are shared with TRBD1. Germline assignment: CDR1 KGHSH and CDR2 LQKENI. V shed 5 bases and J 0 bases; nucleotides not matched to a gene: 4. The CDR3 extends over 15 amino acids. Here the CDR3 reads CASSTGTGDSYEQYF. In nucleotides, the CDR3 is TGTGCCAGCTCAACCGGGACAGGGGACTCCTACGAGCAGTACTTC.

V gene TRBV9 combines with J gene TRBJ2-7; the match to TRBD1 covers 8 bases. Trimming at V came to 2 bases and at J to 5 bases, leaving 6 bases not matched to a gene. Germline lookup yields CDR1 SGDLS and CDR2 YYNGEE. The CDR3 extends over 14 amino acids. The CDR3 DNA follows: TGTGCCAGCAGCGTGAGTGACAGGGGCAACGAGCAGTACTTC. This codes for CASSVSDRGNEQYF.

V is TRBV19 and J is TRBJ2-4; maybe TRBD2 (6 bases). Germline lookup yields CDR1 LNHDA and CDR2 SQIVND (reference sequence). The CDR3 contains 17 residues. With 7 bases removed from V and 4 bases from J, the gap between germline ends came to 23 bases. The CDR3 DNA sequence: TGTGCCAGTACCACCTTTGTCTCCGGGAGCGAAAAAAACATTCAGTACTTC. This encodes CASTTFVSGSEKNIQYF. Variable domain in full (rest from reference TRBV19 and TRBJ2-4): DGGITQSPKYLFRKEGQNVTLSCEQNLNHDAMYWYRQDPGQGLRLIYYSQIVNDFQKGDIAEGYSVSREKKESFPLTVTSAQKNPTAFYLCASTTFVSGSEKNIQYFGAGTRLSVL.

This chain uses TRBV29-1 with TRBJ2-5; D is possibly TRBD1 (6 bases). CDR3 length equals 14 residues. Per the germline V gene, CDR1 is SQVTM and CDR2 is ANQGSEA. V gave up 5 bases and J gave up 2 bases, with 15 bases separating them. The CDR3 nucleotides are TGCAGCGTTCCTTCCAACAGGGTTCAAGAGACCCAGTACTTC. This sequence encodes CSVPSNRVQETQYF. Combining the CDR3 with reference TRBV29-1 and TRBJ2-5 gives the whole variable domain SAVISQKPSRDICQRGTSLTIQCQVDSQVTMMFWYRQQPGQSLTLIATANQGSEATYESGFVIDKFPISRPNLTFSTLTVSNMSPEDSSIYLCSVPSNRVQETQYFGPGTRLLVL.

V usage is TRBV2 and J usage is TRBJ2-5; TRBD1 is a possible D gene (6 bases). The DNA end lines up better with TRBJ2-7; the J call may be wrong. Germline lookup yields CDR1 SNHLY and CDR2 FYNNEI. The length of the CDR3 is 15 residues. CDR3 DNA: TGTGCCAGCAGTGAAGCACAGGGTGGCCCCTACGAGCAGTACTTC. It is translated as CASSEAQGGPYEQYF.